The rows below give T cell receptor beta chains drawn from one sample of a study of technical replicates of blood from a handful of donors. Some clones are missing from TCRdb's copy, which holds only in-frame ones; the method was immunoSEQ multiplex PCR. Among some 56,000 clones listed, about 95% were seen once. Sequences were obtained from PBMCs. The source of these receptors is a human donor in good health. Some clones in this sample may be carry-over from other donors' samples. Both conserved end residues are part of each CDR3. Fields, in order: clone size, J gene, V gene, D gene, CDR3 protein, CDR3 DNA. D genes are given only for firm matches. The size of a clone is reported for some rows only, either as once, few or many, or as a class for expanded clones.

. TRBJ1-6 TRBV7-2 . CASSSGQINNSPLHF TGTGCCAGCAGCAGTGGACAGATAAATAATTCACCCCTCCACTTT
. TRBJ1-5 TRBV6-1 . CASNRGASNQPQHF TGTGCCAGTAACCGGGGGGCAAGCAATCAGCCCCAGCATTTT
. TRBJ2-3 TRBV10-2 . CASSEQGDTQYF TGCGCCAGCAGTGAACAGGGAGATACGCAGTATTTT
. TRBJ2-7 TRBV7-9 TRBD2 CASSLGLAIDEQYF TGTGCCAGCAGCTTGGGACTAGCGATCGACGAGCAGTACTTC
. TRBJ2-3 TRBV30 . CAWSGRGDTDTQYF TGTGCCTGGAGTGGACGGGGAGACACAGATACGCAGTATTTT
. TRBJ2-7 TRBV5-1 TRBD1 CASSSLPGQGAYEQYF TGCGCCAGCAGCTCCCTTCCGGGACAGGGTGCCTACGAGCAGTACTTC
. TRBJ2-1 TRBV11-2 TRBD2 CASSATSGGGNEQFF TGTGCCAGCAGCGCGACTAGCGGAGGGGGCAATGAGCAGTTCTTC
. TRBJ1-5 TRBV6-5 . CASSRQGNQPQHF TGTGCCAGCAGCCGACAGGGCAATCAGCCCCAGCATTTT
. TRBJ2-1 TRBV11-2 TRBD2 CASSLRLAGVSYNEQFF TGTGCCAGCAGCCTACGACTAGCGGGTGTATCCTACAATGAGCAGTTCTTC
. TRBJ2-1 TRBV6-6 TRBD2 CASSDPAELAGRQFF TGTGCCAGCAGTGACCCGGCAGAGCTAGCGGGACGGCAGTTCTTC
. TRBJ2-3 TRBV6-5 . CASSFGVLTDTQYF TGTGCCAGCAGTTTCGGGGTCCTCACAGATACGCAGTATTTT
. TRBJ2-3 TRBV4-3 TRBD1 CASSQDRQGIDTQYF TGCGCCAGCAGCCAAGATCGACAGGGGATAGATACGCAGTATTTT
. TRBJ2-3 TRBV5-1 TRBD2 CASSRSGGETDTQYF TGCGCCAGCAGTAGGAGCGGGGGGGAAACAGATACGCAGTATTTT
. TRBJ2-5 TRBV5-5 TRBD1 CASSPGTANQETQYF TGTGCCAGCAGCCCCGGGACAGCAAACCAAGAGACCCAGTACTTC
. TRBJ1-4 TRBV6-5 TRBD1 CASSLNRGSNEKLFF TGTGCCAGCAGTTTAAACAGGGGATCTAATGAAAAACTGTTTTTT
. TRBJ1-2 TRBV4-2 TRBD1 CASSPRDRGDGYTF TGTGCCAGCAGCCCCCGGGACAGGGGGGATGGCTACACCTTC
. TRBJ2-5 TRBV15 TRBD1 CATSRGTGAGETQYF TGTGCCACCAGCAGGGGGACAGGGGCGGGGGAGACCCAGTACTTC
. TRBJ2-7 TRBV10-2 TRBD2 CASLHLWGGEQYF TGCGCCAGCTTACATTTGTGGGGGGGCGAGCAGTACTTC
. TRBJ2-1 TRBV6-5 TRBD1 CASSTGTGGIYEQFF TGTGCCAGCAGTACTGGGACAGGAGGTATCTATGAGCAGTTCTTC
once TRBJ2-2 TRBV7-9 TRBD2 CAFRGVTGELFF TGTGCCTTCCGGGGGGTCACCGGGGAGCTGTTTTTT
. TRBJ2-7 TRBV6-5 TRBD1 CASRKPGQGGEQYF TGTGCCAGCAGAAAACCGGGACAGGGCGGGGAGCAGTACTTC
. TRBJ1-4 TRBV2 . CASRGAVQGSTNEKLFF TGTGCCAGCAGAGGGGCTGTCCAGGGGTCCACTAATGAAAAACTGTTTTTT
. TRBJ2-5 TRBV4-1 TRBD2 CASSQDRGLAGGQDKETQYF TGCGCCAGCAGCCAAGACAGGGGGCTAGCGGGGGGGCAGGATAAAGAGACCCAGTACTTC
. TRBJ2-1 TRBV29-1 . CSVAGLTYNEQFF TGCAGCGTTGCAGGGCTCACCTACAATGAGCAGTTCTTC
. TRBJ2-1 TRBV5-6 TRBD2 CASNPLGGESSYNEQFF TGTGCCAGCAACCCCCTTGGGGGGGAAAGCTCCTACAATGAGCAGTTCTTC
. TRBJ2-3 TRBV19 . CASSIGGSRNTQYF TGTGCCAGTAGTATCGGAGGGTCGAGGAATACGCAGTATTTT
. TRBJ1-2 TRBV30 . CAWPRGGEYGYTF TGTGCCTGGCCCCGGGGGGGCGAGTATGGCTACACCTTC
. TRBJ1-1 TRBV30 . CAWSGGMNTEAFF TGTGCCTGGAGTGGAGGGATGAACACTGAAGCTTTCTTT
. TRBJ2-7 TRBV7-2 . CASTRTPGSKYEQYF TGTGCCAGCACCCGAACGCCGGGGAGTAAGTACGAGCAGTACTTC
. TRBJ2-1 TRBV4-2 TRBD2 CASSRDRGGSGNEQFF TGTGCCAGCAGCCGGGACCGGGGCGGGAGTGGCAATGAGCAGTTCTTC
. TRBJ1-6 TRBV4-3 . CASSRDQGSSSPLHF TGCGCCAGCAGCCGAGACCAGGGGTCCAGTTCACCCCTCCACTTT
. TRBJ1-1 TRBV7-9 . CASSLVDREAFF TGTGCCAGCAGCTTAGTTGACAGGGAAGCTTTCTTT
once TRBJ2-1 TRBV4-1 . CASSQPLRGNEQFF TGCGCCAGCAGCCAGCCCCTGAGGGGGAATGAGCAGTTCTTC
. TRBJ1-2 TRBV13 TRBD1 CASSLADRGRSGYTF TGTGCCAGCAGCCTAGCGGACAGGGGGCGGAGTGGCTACACCTTC
. TRBJ1-2 TRBV15 TRBD1 CATSGPGQWNYGYTF TGTGCCACCAGCGGTCCGGGACAGTGGAACTATGGCTACACCTTC
. TRBJ1-6 TRBV6-1 TRBD1 CASSADRVGSPLHF TGTGCCAGCAGCGCAGACAGGGTGGGTTCACCCCTCCACTTT
. TRBJ2-4 TRBV9 . CASNDGGSPSNIQYF TGTGCCAGCAACGACGGTGGGAGCCCAAGCAACATTCAGTACTTC
. TRBJ1-2 TRBV6-1 . CASSAFQGRENYGYTF TGTGCCAGCAGTGCTTTTCAGGGGAGGGAAAACTATGGCTACACCTTC
. TRBJ1-1 TRBV11-2 TRBD1 CASSLGRGLLGPGNTEAFF TGTGCCAGCAGCTTAGGAAGGGGGCTTTTGGGGCCGGGAAACACTGAAGCTTTCTTT
. TRBJ2-1 TRBV11-2 TRBD1 CASSPRDRGRLGEQFF TGTGCCAGCAGCCCTCGGGACAGGGGGCGCTTAGGTGAGCAGTTCTTC
. TRBJ2-3 TRBV14 . CASSQVSFGGGADTQYF TGTGCCAGCAGCCAAGTTTCGTTCGGTGGGGGCGCAGATACGCAGTATTTT
. TRBJ1-1 TRBV9 . CASSVEFGEAFF TGTGCCAGCAGCGTCGAGTTTGGTGAAGCTTTCTTT
once TRBJ2-7 TRBV9 TRBD2 CASSAAGTSGRYEQYF TGTGCCAGCAGCGCCGCCGGGACTAGCGGGAGGTACGAGCAGTACTTC
. TRBJ2-5 TRBV5-1 . CASKISGTTKGETQYF TGCGCCAGCAAAATCTCCGGGACAACCAAGGGAGAGACCCAGTACTTC
. TRBJ1-5 TRBV7-2 TRBD1 CASRFGTGGNQPQHF TGTGCCAGCAGGTTTGGGACAGGGGGAAATCAGCCCCAGCATTTT
. TRBJ1-4 TRBV27 . CASSSETAEKLFF TGTGCCAGCAGTTCCGAGACAGCCGAAAAACTGTTTTTT
. TRBJ2-5 TRBV5-4 . CASSLAGIEETQYF TGTGCCAGCAGCTTGGCGGGGATCGAAGAGACCCAGTACTTC
. TRBJ2-7 TRBV7-9 TRBD1 CASSNPGGQPTYEQYF TGTGCCAGCAGCAACCCTGGGGGACAGCCAACCTACGAGCAGTACTTC
. TRBJ2-7 TRBV4-1 . CASSQDKRRDTSSYEQYF TGCGCCAGCAGCCAAGATAAGAGGCGGGATACGAGCTCCTACGAGCAGTACTTC
. TRBJ1-5 TRBV15 . CATSNPGGQPQHF TGTGCCACCAGCAATCCAGGCGGGCAGCCCCAGCATTTT
. TRBJ2-3 TRBV29-1 . CSVSAGRGTDTQYF TGCAGCGTCTCCGCTGGCAGGGGAACAGATACGCAGTATTTT
. TRBJ2-5 TRBV4-3 TRBD1 CASSQDRAGGLYF TGCGCCAGCAGCCAAGATCGGGCAGGGGGCTTATACTTC
. TRBJ2-7 TRBV5-1 . CASSPPTYEQYF TGCGCCAGCAGCCCCCCTACGTACGAGCAGTACTTC
. TRBJ1-3 TRBV7-2 TRBD1 CASSLHSGGGNTIYF TGTGCCAGCAGCTTACATTCAGGGGGTGGAAACACCATATATTTT
. TRBJ1-2 TRBV7-2 TRBD1 CASIQGTPYGYTF TGTGCCAGCATACAGGGGACCCCCTATGGCTACACCTTC